One sample yielded the 27 T cell receptor beta chains listed below, sequenced in a study of resident and recirculating memory T cells in vitiligo. Method: immunoSEQ multiplex PCR; TCRdb's copy keeps in-frame clones and lacks some. The data hold tens of thousands of clones, with about 91% observed a single time. Sample: blood. These receptors came from a male donor with vitiligo.

The rearrangement joins TRBV27 to TRBJ1-1, with D hard to call. V was pared by 4 bases and J by 4 bases, with 10 bases between. CDR3 length equals 13 residues. Germline loops: CDR1 MNHEY, CDR2 SMNVEV (reference sequence). Written as DNA, the CDR3 is TGTGCCAGCAGTTCCCTGCCGGTCACTGAAGCTTTCTTT. It yields the protein CASSSLPVTEAFF.

This rearrangement joins TRBV19 to TRBJ1-1; 7 bases map to TRBD1. The V gene end was trimmed by 10 bases and the J gene end by 1 base; junction bases not matched to a gene: 12. Germline loops: CDR1 LNHDA, CDR2 SQIVND (reference sequence). The CDR3 runs 15 residues. The CDR3 reads CATQSVGGTNTEAFF. In DNA form, the CDR3 reads TGTGCCACGCAGTCCGTAGGGGGCACGAACACTGAAGCTTTCTTT.

This clone was detected only once. The V gene is TRBV6-1, the J gene TRBJ1-2; 8 nucleotides agree with TRBD1. Trimming removed 6 bases from V and 8 bases from J; junction bases left unmatched: 8. Germline V gives CDR1 MNHNS, CDR2 SASEGT. The CDR3 spans 13 residues. CDR3 nucleotides: TGTGCCAGCAGCCCAGGACAGGGTAGGGGCTACACCTTC. Translating it yields CASSPGQGRGYTF.

V gene TRBV19 combines with J gene TRBJ2-6; the match to TRBD1 covers 8 bases. Germline trimming cut 6 bases from V and 0 bases from J; bases unmatched to any gene: 10. The CDR3 totals 18 residues. Germline V lookup: CDR1 LNHDA, CDR2 SQIVND (reference sequence). The CDR3 DNA reads as TGTGCCAGTAGCATCCGTTCAGGGGGCGCCTCTGGGGCCAACGTCCTGACTTTC. This sequence encodes CASSIRSGGASGANVLTF.

The chain joins TRBV5-1 to TRBJ2-4; 9 positions agree with TRBD1. CDR3 length equals 17 residues. V lost 0 bases, J lost 8 bases, and 12 bases stayed unmatched. Germline lookup yields CDR1 SGHRS and CDR2 YFSETQ. CDR3 DNA: TGCGCCAGCAGCTTGGAGCGACCGGGACAGGGATCTGACATTCAGTACTTC. Amino acid sequence: CASSLERPGQGSDIQYF.

The chain employs TRBV9 and TRBJ1-3, with unresolved D. CDR1 and CDR2 (germline): SGDLS, YYNGEE. The germline V and J ends were trimmed by 2 bases and 4 bases, with 4 bases remaining between them. The length of the CDR3 is 12 residues. The CDR3 nucleotides read TGTGCCAGCAGCGTCTCCGGAAACACCATATATTTT. Amino acid sequence: CASSVSGNTIYF. Supplemented by reference TRBV9 and TRBJ1-3, the full variable domain reads DSGVTQTPKHLITATGQRVTLRCSPRSGDLSVYWYQQSLDQGLQFLIQYYNGEERAKGNILERFSAQQFPDLHSELNLSSLELGDSALYFCASSVSGNTIYFGEGSWLTVV.

This chain's CDR3 is CASWGGTINTGELFF. As DNA, the CDR3 is TGTGCCAGTTGGGGGGGGACTATTAACACCGGGGAGCTGTTTTTT. The genes are TRBV2 and TRBJ2-2; 7 nucleotides line up with TRBD2. Germline V gives CDR1 SNHLY, CDR2 FYNNEI. The CDR3 has 15 amino acids. With V trimmed by 9 bases and J by 2 bases, 9 bases remained unmatched.

The CDR3 DNA sequence: TGTGCCAGCACAGGACTAGCCAAAAACATTCAGTACTTC. Its protein is CASTGLAKNIQYF. This sequence joins TRBV27 and TRBJ2-4, with D tentatively TRBD2 (5 bases). This CDR3 spans 13 amino acids. The V gene's germline CDR1 is MNHEY and CDR2 SMNVEV (reference sequence). V lost 7 bases and J lost 0, with 7 bases in between.

The table lists this clone with a count of one. V gene TRBV5-6 combines with J gene TRBJ2-7; TRBD2 matches 11 bases. Germline V gene data show CDR1 as SGHDT and CDR2 as YYEEEE. V shed 7 bases, J shed 3 bases, and the junction held 9 bases outside the gene matches. CDR3 length: 15 residues. The CDR3 sequence: CASSPTSGVLYEQYF. CDR3 bases: TGTGCCAGCTCCCCGACTAGCGGGGTACTCTACGAGCAGTACTTC.

This chain joins TRBV2 and TRBJ2-2; D might be TRBD2 (7 bases). The CDR3 is 16 amino acids. Germline V gives CDR1 SNHLY, CDR2 FYNNEI. Trimming pared 4 bases from V and 5 bases from J, leaving 17 bases between. The CDR3 loop is CASSVGGRGSTGELFF. The CDR3 DNA reads TGTGCCAGCAGTGTTGGGGGGAGGGGGAGTACCGGGGAGCTGTTTTTT. The variable domain in full, with the rest retrieved from reference TRBV2 and TRBJ2-2, is EPEVTQTPSHQVTQMGQEVILRCVPISNHLYFYWYRQILGQKVEFLVSFYNNEISEKSEIFDDQFSVERPDGSNFTLKIRSTKLEDSAMYFCASSVGGRGSTGELFFGEGSRLTVL.

The V call is TRBV15, the J call TRBJ1-1; possible D gene TRBD1, 6 bases. Germline V lookup: CDR1 LNHNV, CDR2 YYDKDF (reference sequence). The CDR3 contains 14 residues. With 1 base removed from V and 8 bases from J, the gap between germline ends came to 14 bases. CDR3 sequence: CATSRVAGDGEAFF. The CDR3, as DNA: TGTGCCACCAGCAGAGTAGCAGGGGATGGAGAAGCTTTCTTT.

This rearrangement joins TRBV28 to TRBJ2-1, with D possibly being TRBD2 (6 bases). From germline, CDR1 is MDHEN and CDR2 SYDVKM. This CDR3 region has 12 residues. V lost 5 bases to trimming and J lost 4 bases, with 6 bases between them. The CDR3 protein is CASSGGYNEQFF. DNA of the CDR3: TGTGCCAGCAGTGGGGGGTACAATGAGCAGTTCTTC.

The rearrangement joins TRBV6-5 to TRBJ2-7, with TRBD2 as a possible D gene (7 bases). Deletions cut 5 bases from V and 3 bases from J, with 11 bases between. The CDR3 has 13 amino acids. The germline CDR1 and CDR2 sequences are MNHEY and SVGAGI. This chain's CDR3 is CASSEGGHYEQYF. CDR3 nucleotides: TGTGCCAGCAGTGAGGGGGGGCACTACGAGCAGTACTTC.

Here the CDR3 reads CASSPQGGEQYF. CDR3 sequence (DNA): TGTGCCAGCAGCCCGCAGGGCGGCGAGCAGTACTTC. V is TRBV6-6 and J is TRBJ2-7, with D tentatively TRBD1 (5 bases). V lost 6 bases, J lost 6 bases, and 12 bases lay in between. The CDR3 has 12 residues. The germline V gene encodes CDR1 MNHNY and CDR2 SVGAGI (reference sequence).

CDR3 region: CAISESPSGSSYEQYF. The CDR3 coding sequence is TGTGCCATCAGTGAGTCCCCCAGCGGGAGTAGTTACGAGCAGTACTTC. This chain joins TRBV10-3 and TRBJ2-7; TRBD2 matches at 8 bases. Per the germline V gene, CDR1 is ENHRY and CDR2 is SYGVKD. V trimming: 0 bases; J trimming: 4 bases; junction bases outside the gene matches: 8. The CDR3 runs to 16 residues.

The chain has TRBV4-2 and TRBJ2-3; 8 positions agree with TRBD1. J gave up 3 bases and V 2 bases, and 7 bases lay outside the gene matches. Germline assignment: CDR1 LGHNA and CDR2 YNFKEQ. This CDR3 region has 16 residues. CDR3 DNA sequence: TGTGCCAGCAGCCAACCCCAGGGGGCCGGGACAGATACGCAGTATTTT. As protein: CASSQPQGAGTDTQYF.

J is TRBJ2-1 and V is TRBV7-9; 12 nucleotides agree with TRBD2. The V gene's germline CDR1 is SEHNR and CDR2 FQNEAQ (reference sequence). CDR3 length: 15 residues. V shed 4 bases and J 8 bases; nucleotides not matched to a gene: 6. For the CDR3, the DNA is TGTGCCAGCAGCTCAACTAGCGGGAGGTTCGATGAGCAGTTCTTC. It codes for CASSSTSGRFDEQFF.

The rearrangement uses TRBV28 and TRBJ2-3, with 9 positions matching TRBD2. This CDR3 spans 15 amino acids. Germline CDR1 is MDHEN and CDR2 is SYDVKM. V shed 7 bases, J shed 3 bases, and the junction held 8 bases outside the gene matches. CDR3 loop: CASNTGTSITDTQYF. For the CDR3, the DNA is TGTGCCAGCAATACCGGGACTAGCATAACAGATACGCAGTATTTT. The variable domain in full, completed from reference TRBV28 and TRBJ2-3, reads DVKVTQSSRYLVKRTGEKVFLECVQDMDHENMFWYRQDPGLGLRLIYFSYDVKMKEKGDIPEGYSVSREKKERFSLILESASTNQTSMYLCASNTGTSITDTQYFGPGTRLTVL.

The chain employs TRBV7-3 and TRBJ2-5; a possible D gene is TRBD2 (6 bases). The V end was cut by 5 bases, the J end by 5 bases, with 12 bases between. This CDR3 is built from 13 residues. CDR1 is SGHTA and CDR2 is FQGTGA in the germline V gene. The CDR3 protein is CASSRRVGETQYF. DNA of the CDR3: TGTGCCAGCAGCCGGAGGGTCGGGGAGACCCAGTACTTC. Based on the CDR3 plus reference TRBV7-3 and TRBJ2-5, the full variable domain is GAGVSQTPSNKVTEKGKYVELRCDPISGHTALYWYRQSLGQGPEFLIYFQGTGAADDSGLPNDRFFAVRPEGSVSTLKIQRTERGDSAVYLCASSRRVGETQYFGPGTRLLVL.

CDR3 bases: TGTGCCAGCAGCCCCGACAGCGACTCGTACAATGAGCAGTTCTTC. It is translated as CASSPDSDSYNEQFF. V gene TRBV7-8 combines with J gene TRBJ2-1, with D possibly TRBD1 on 5 matching bases. In germline, CDR1 is SGHVS, CDR2 FQNEAQ. The CDR3 totals 15 residues. V lost 5 bases to trimming and J lost 4 bases, with 15 bases between them.

The chain joins TRBV10-2 to TRBJ2-7, with 10 bases fitting TRBD2. Germline CDR1 and CDR2: WSHSY and SAAADI. This CDR3 comprises 17 residues. The V gene end was trimmed by 2 bases and the J gene end by 0 bases; junction bases not matched to a gene: 7. This CDR3 reads CASSEPRLAGTSYEQYF. The CDR3 DNA sequence: TGCGCCAGCAGTGAGCCCAGACTAGCGGGCACCTCCTACGAGCAGTACTTC.

The chain recombines TRBV7-3 with TRBJ2-5; 12 bases fit TRBD2. J was trimmed by 2 bases and V by 4 bases; bases with no gene match: 5. Germline V gene lookup returns CDR1 SGHTA and CDR2 FQGTGA. CDR3 length: 16 amino acids. CDR3 DNA sequence: TGTGCCAGCAGCTCTTCTACTAGCGGGAGGCAAGAGACCCAGTACTTC. The encoded protein is CASSSSTSGRQETQYF. Together with reference TRBV7-3 and TRBJ2-5, the CDR3 gives the full variable domain: GAGVSQTPSNKVTEKGKYVELRCDPISGHTALYWYRQSLGQGPEFLIYFQGTGAADDSGLPNDRFFAVRPEGSVSTLKIQRTERGDSAVYLCASSSSTSGRQETQYFGPGTRLLVL.

The chain recombines TRBV28 with TRBJ1-1, with unresolved D. The CDR3 runs 15 residues. Trimming stripped 7 bases from V and 2 bases from J, with 17 bases between. From germline, CDR1 is MDHEN and CDR2 SYDVKM. The CDR3 nucleotides read TGTGCCAGCACCCAAAGGTTTCGGAGTAACACTGAAGCTTTCTTT. Translated: CASTQRFRSNTEAFF.

J is TRBJ2-7 and V is TRBV5-5; D gene uncertain. Germline-derived CDR1 and CDR2 are SGHKS and YYEKEE (reference sequence). V gave up 0 bases and J gave up 4 bases, with 5 bases separating them. The CDR3 runs to 12 residues. CDR3 in DNA: TGTGCCAGCAGCTTGGCTGAGTACGAGCAGTACTTC. This translates into CASSLAEYEQYF. Variable domain in full (rest from reference TRBV5-5 and TRBJ2-7): DAGVTQSPTHLIKTRGQQVTLRCSPISGHKSVSWYQQVLGQGPQFIFQYYEKEERGRGNFPDRFSARQFPNYSSELNVNALLLGDSALYLCASSLAEYEQYFGPGTRLTVT.

This clone appeared once. The genes are TRBV7-9 and TRBJ2-1; weak D call: TRBD2 (6 bases). The germline V gene has CDR1 SEHNR and CDR2 FQNEAQ (reference sequence). The CDR3 sequence is 15 residues long. Trimming removed 5 bases from V and 0 bases from J, with 11 bases in between. CDR3 residues: CASSPMGGSYNEQFF. CDR3 coding DNA: TGTGCCAGCAGCCCGATGGGGGGCTCCTACAATGAGCAGTTCTTC. The full variable domain, rest sourced from reference TRBV7-9 and TRBJ2-1, is DTGVSQNPRHKITKRGQNVTFRCDPISEHNRLYWYRQTLGQGPEFLTYFQNEAQLEKSRLLSDRFSAERPKGSFSTLEIQRTEQGDSAMYLCASSPMGGSYNEQFFGPGTRLTVL.

Only a few counts were recorded for this clone. V gene TRBV6-6 combines with J gene TRBJ1-5, with TRBD1 as a possible D gene (6 bases). The CDR3 extends over 16 amino acids. Germline V gives CDR1 MNHNY, CDR2 SVGAGI (reference sequence). Trimming shortened V by 7 bases and J by 1 base, and 17 bases separated the two germline ends. This CDR3 is CASMPEGVSSNQPQHF. In DNA form, the CDR3 reads TGTGCCAGCATGCCTGAGGGGGTTAGCAGCAATCAGCCCCAGCATTTT.

The CDR3 loop is CAWSVPPRGQPQHF. CDR3 DNA: TGTGCCTGGAGTGTCCCACCCCGCGGACAGCCCCAGCATTTT. The V gene is TRBV30, the J gene TRBJ1-5; D is ambiguous. CDR3 size: 14 residues. Germline CDR1 and CDR2: GTSNPN and SVGIG (reference sequence). V lost 0 bases and J 7 bases, leaving 13 bases between the germline ends. The variable domain in full, completed from reference TRBV30 and TRBJ1-5, reads SQTIHQWPATLVQPVGSPLSLECTVEGTSNPNLYWYRQAAGRGLQLLFYSVGIGQISSEVPQNLSASRPQDRQFILSSKKLLLSDSGFYLCAWSVPPRGQPQHFGDGTRLSIL.